The rows below give T cell receptor beta chains drawn from one sample of a study of siplizumab effects on memory and regulatory T cells. Repertoires were generated with immunoSEQ multiplex PCR, while TCRdb's copy carries only in-frame clones and drops some. The sample shows about 91,000 clones, 90% to 95% of them seen only once. Sequencing was done on a sample of CD8+ T cells sorted from blood. The receptors were sampled from a human donor in good health. The CDR3 runs from the conserved cysteine through the conserved F or W.

j_gene	v_gene	CDR3aa
TRBJ1-6	TRBV6-5	CASSNREGGILPLHF
TRBJ2-7	TRBV20-1	CSAAGAYEQYF
TRBJ2-7	TRBV11-2	CASSLVKHEQYF
TRBJ2-3	TRBV14	CASSLLAGDTDTQYF
TRBJ2-1	TRBV4-3	CASSQDWGQQFF
TRBJ2-1	TRBV13	CASSFQPRQVSPYNEQFF
TRBJ2-5	TRBV7-9	CASSPLWGETQYF
TRBJ1-1	TRBV19	CASSISLNTEAFF
TRBJ2-5	TRBV7-2	CASSRDRGWETQYF
TRBJ1-1	TRBV19	CASSGFEAFF
TRBJ2-4	TRBV27	CASSPHPSARGLSKNIQYF
TRBJ2-1	TRBV7-9	CASSLAEGGATFYNEQFF
TRBJ2-1	TRBV21-1	CASLRTSKGSEQFF
TRBJ1-1	TRBV5-1	CASSPGLENTEAFF
TRBJ1-3	TRBV30	CAWSVAAGGDTIYF
TRBJ2-2	TRBV30	CAWSDIRKRLAGANTGELFF
TRBJ2-2	TRBV20-1	CSAILHGELFF
TRBJ2-7	TRBV4-1	CASSPGTSGRVYEQYF
TRBJ2-5	TRBV11-1	CASSTQRTGKSQETQYF